One and the same sample provided the 32 T cell receptor beta chains below, sequenced in a study of neurological immune-mediated disorders. From the 5' RACE reads, TCRdb called clonotypes with MiXCR, one entry per CDR3 protein. The repertoire holds over 35,000 distinct CDR3 sequences, 3.5% to 5.5% seen once, with roughly 6% in the top ten. Sample: PBMCs. The receptor set was obtained from a woman aged 60-75 years with multiple sclerosis.

This clonotype showed up just a few times. This chain connects TRBV6-1 to TRBJ1-4, with 9 bases aligning to TRBD1. The CDR3 length is 15 residues. Germline CDR1 and CDR2: MNHNS and SASEGT. Losses at the gene ends were 8 bases for V and 4 bases for J; bases not matched to a gene: 8. CDR3 nucleotide sequence: TGTGCCAGCTGCCGGGACAGGGCCGGTAATGAAAAACTGTTTTTT. Its translation is CASCRDRAGNEKLFF.

The table lists this clonotype with many counts. The chain uses TRBV28 and TRBJ1-2, with TRBD1 identical over 7 bases. Trimming cost V 6 bases and J 3 bases; bases outside gene matches: 4. Germline V lookup: CDR1 MDHEN, CDR2 SYDVKM. The CDR3 is made up of 13 amino acids. The CDR3 sequence: CASSEGADYGYTF. CDR3 nucleotide sequence: TGTGCCAGCAGCGAGGGGGCAGACTATGGCTACACCTTC.

The chain joins TRBV6-2 or TRBV6-3 to TRBJ2-6, with a weak D call TRBD1 (6 bases). Germline V CDR1 and CDR2: MNHEY, SVGEGT. V lost 2 bases, J lost 2 bases, and 7 bases lay in between. CDR3 length: 15 residues. CDR3 DNA: TGTGCCAGCAGTTACCACAGGGCTGGGGCCAACGTCCTGACTTTC. This translates into CASSYHRAGANVLTF.

There are many counts of this clonotype. The chain employs TRBV2 and TRBJ2-7, with D maybe TRBD2 (6 bases). The CDR3 extends over 13 amino acids. With 1 base removed from V and 5 bases from J, the gap between germline ends came to 9 bases. Germline assignment: CDR1 SNHLY and CDR2 FYNNEI. The CDR3 sequence: CASSEGPGDEQYF. CDR3 sequence (DNA): TGTGCCAGCAGTGAAGGACCGGGGGACGAGCAGTACTTC.

This clonotype was detected many times. The chain links TRBV4-3 to TRBJ2-3; 10 nucleotides align to TRBD1. The J segment lost 1 base and the V segment lost 2 bases, leaving 3 bases of the junction unmatched. CDR1 and CDR2 (germline): LGHNA, YSLEER. This CDR3 region has 16 residues. This CDR3 is CASSQTGTGGTDTQYF. In DNA form, the CDR3 reads TGCGCCAGCAGCCAAACCGGGACAGGGGGCACAGATACGCAGTATTTT.

This clonotype was counted at least ten times. This rearrangement joins TRBV2 to TRBJ2-5; D not resolved. Trimming cost V 6 bases and J 2 bases, with 19 bases left between them. The CDR3 length is 16 residues. The germline gives CDR1 SNHLY, CDR2 FYNNEI. CDR3 sequence reads: CASSTSSGMGQETQYF. Here the CDR3 DNA reads TGTGCCAGCAGCACCTCGTCCGGTATGGGGCAAGAGACCCAGTACTTC.

This clonotype was observed many times. The V gene is TRBV12-3 or TRBV12-4, the J gene TRBJ2-2, with D perhaps matching TRBD2 (6 bases). The germline V and J ends were trimmed by 3 bases and 4 bases, with 12 bases remaining between them. The CDR3 consists of 15 residues. This CDR3 reads CASSLSGEVTGELFF. The CDR3 DNA reads TGTGCCAGCAGTTTGTCGGGAGAGGTCACCGGGGAGCTGTTTTTT.

This clonotype was counted between two and nine times. The chain has TRBV6-5 and TRBJ2-7; D perhaps matches TRBD1 (6 bases). Trimming removed 5 bases at V and 4 bases at J, with 15 bases between. This CDR3 contains 14 residues. Germline loops: CDR1 MNHEY, CDR2 SVGAGI. CDR3 nucleotide sequence: TGTGCCAGCAGTCACCGGGACAAAGGGTACGAGCAGTACTTC. Residues: CASSHRDKGYEQYF.

This clonotype was recorded at least ten times. The rearrangement joins TRBV12-3 or TRBV12-4 to TRBJ2-2; no definite D call. There are 14 residues in the CDR3. The V and J ends lost 7 bases and 0 bases respectively, with 9 bases between them. The chain's CDR3 is CASILGTNTGELFF. CDR3 coding DNA: TGTGCCAGCATCCTCGGAACGAACACCGGGGAGCTGTTTTTT.

This clonotype occurred many times. The genes are TRBV12-3 or TRBV12-4 and TRBJ2-2; TRBD2 aligns across 9 bases. Unmatched junction bases numbered 9, after V lost 7 bases and J lost 6 bases. The CDR3 spans 15 residues. CDR3 in amino acids: CASTPGLAEAGELFF. CDR3 nucleotide sequence: TGTGCCAGCACCCCGGGACTAGCTGAGGCCGGGGAGCTGTTTTTT.

The chain uses TRBV2 and TRBJ2-5; TRBD2 matches 10 bases. With V trimmed by 6 bases and J by 5 bases, 18 bases remained unmatched. The germline V gene encodes CDR1 SNHLY and CDR2 FYNNEI. The CDR3 runs 18 residues. CDR3: CASRRVRWGTSDVETQYF. In nucleotides, the CDR3 is TGTGCCAGCAGAAGAGTCCGTTGGGGGACTAGCGATGTCGAGACCCAGTACTTC. The complete variable domain, with remaining parts taken from reference TRBV2 and TRBJ2-5, reads EPEVTQTPSHQVTQMGQEVILRCVPISNHLYFYWYRQILGQKVEFLVSFYNNEISEKSEIFDDQFSVERPDGSNFTLKIRSTKLEDSAMYFCASRRVRWGTSDVETQYFGPGTRLLVL.

Ten or more counts support this clonotype. The chain joins TRBV5-1 to TRBJ2-1; the D gene is possibly TRBD2 (6 bases). CDR1 and CDR2 (germline): SGHRS, YFSETQ. With 4 bases removed from V and 6 bases from J, the gap between germline ends came to 11 bases. The CDR3 has 13 residues. CDR3 bases: TGCGCCAGCAGCAGACTAGTCGGCAATGAGCAGTTCTTC. Its protein product is CASSRLVGNEQFF.

This clonotype appeared a few times. The chain recombines TRBV7-2 with TRBJ1-1; no firm D call. There are 15 residues in the CDR3. Germline CDR1 SGHTA, CDR2 FQGNSA. Trimming removed 3 bases from V and 0 bases from J, with 11 bases in between. The DNA of the CDR3 is TGTGCCAGCAGCTTGGAGAGCGGAGTGAACACTGAAGCTTTCTTT. Amino acid sequence: CASSLESGVNTEAFF.

In its sample, this clonotype was seen many times. The rearrangement uses TRBV15 and TRBJ2-7; D unclear. This CDR3 has 11 amino acids. V was pared by 8 bases and J by 5 bases, with 10 bases between. Germline V gene data show CDR1 as LNHNV and CDR2 as YYDKDF (reference sequence). Written as DNA, the CDR3 is TGTGCCACCGCGCGGTTCGACGAGCAGTACTTC. It codes for CATARFDEQYF.

The rearrangement links TRBV2 to TRBJ2-1; 10 bases match TRBD1. Germline-derived CDR1 and CDR2 are SNHLY and FYNNEI. J lost 10 bases, V lost 4 bases, and 7 bases had no gene match. This CDR3 spans 14 amino acids. The CDR3 nucleotides read TGTGCCAGCAGTGGGACAGGGGGGTATTACGAGCAGTTCTTC. The encoded protein is CASSGTGGYYEQFF.

This clonotype was picked up many times. The rearrangement joins TRBV18 to TRBJ2-1; TRBD2 agrees at 10 bases. Germline V gives CDR1 KGHSH, CDR2 LQKENI. The CDR3 totals 15 residues. V trimming: 2 bases; J trimming: 8 bases; junction bases outside the gene matches: 6. The CDR3 here is CASSPGVAGGYEQFF. The CDR3 nucleotides are TGTGCCAGCTCACCAGGGGTAGCGGGAGGCTATGAGCAGTTCTTC. Complete variable domain (other parts from reference TRBV18 and TRBJ2-1): NAGVMQNPRHLVRRRGQEARLRCSPMKGHSHVYWYRQLPEEGLKFMVYLQKENIIDESGMPKERFSAEFPKEGPSILRIQQVVRGDSAAYFCASSPGVAGGYEQFFGPGTRLTVL.

The sample holds many counts of this clonotype. The V gene is TRBV15, the J gene TRBJ1-4, with D perhaps TRBD1 (5 bases). The CDR3 extends over 13 amino acids. The germline CDR1 and CDR2 sequences are LNHNV and YYDKDF (reference sequence). V was trimmed by 7 bases and J by 10 bases, leaving 16 bases between them. In DNA form, the CDR3 reads TGTGCCACCACACAGGCCCGGCAGGGAAAACTGTTTTTT. Residues: CATTQARQGKLFF.

The V call is TRBV20-1, the J call TRBJ2-7, with D hard to call. CDR3 length: 12 residues. The V end was cut by 3 bases, the J end by 3 bases, with 9 bases between. In germline, CDR1 is DFQATT, CDR2 SNEGSKA (reference sequence). CDR3 region: CSASGPGYEQYF. CDR3 DNA sequence: TGCAGTGCTAGTGGCCCCGGCTACGAGCAGTACTTC.

There are many counts of this clonotype. The chain combines TRBV3-1 with TRBJ2-1; TRBD2 matches at 9 bases. CDR3 length equals 18 residues. Germline CDR1 reads LGHDT; CDR2 reads YNNKEL (reference sequence). V lost 3 bases and J lost 2; bases outside the gene matches: 11. The CDR3 DNA is TGTGCCAGCAGCCATACTGACACCGTAGCGGGAGCCTACAATGAGCAGTTCTTC. Encoded protein: CASSHTDTVAGAYNEQFF.

This clonotype counts as medium-sized. J is TRBJ2-7 and V is TRBV5-1; 8 nucleotides line up with TRBD1. V lost 2 bases, J lost 5 bases, and 3 bases stayed unmatched. The CDR3 is 13 residues long. Germline V lookup: CDR1 SGHRS, CDR2 YFSETQ. CDR3 loop: CASSLPGGDEQYF. The CDR3 bases are TGCGCCAGCAGCTTACCAGGGGGCGACGAGCAGTACTTC. Full variable domain (missing parts from reference TRBV5-1 and TRBJ2-7): KAGVTQTPRYLIKTRGQQVTLSCSPISGHRSVSWYQQTPGQGLQFLFEYFSETQRNKGNFPGRFSGRQFSNSRSEMNVSTLELGDSALYLCASSLPGGDEQYFGPGTRLTVT.

A word on this clonotype: The junction and the germline gene differ at one end; a read error may be behind it. The chain has TRBV20-1 and TRBJ1-1, with a possible D match to TRBD1 (5 bases). This CDR3 is built from 13 residues. CDR1 DFQATT and CDR2 SNEGSKA come from the germline V gene (reference sequence). CDR3 amino acids: CSARDRAGTKAFF. CDR3 nucleotide sequence: TGCAGTGCTAGAGACAGGGCGGGCACTAAAGCTTTCTTT.

This clonotype has a count of ten or more. This chain links TRBV7-2 with TRBJ2-4; tentatively, D is TRBD1 or TRBD2 (5 bases each). The CDR3 loop spans 15 amino acids. Per the germline V gene, CDR1 is SGHTA and CDR2 is FQGNSA. The V end lost 0 bases, the J end lost 8 bases, and 14 bases lay between the germline ends. CDR3 DNA: TGTGCCAGCAGCTTAGCGCTTCCCCGAGGGGACATTCAGTACTTC. Protein: CASSLALPRGDIQYF. Full variable domain (outside the CDR3, taken from reference TRBV7-2 and TRBJ2-4): GAGVSQSPSNKVTEKGKDVELRCDPISGHTALYWYRQSLGQGLEFLIYFQGNSAPDKSGLPSDRFSAERTGGSVSTLTIQRTQQEDSAVYLCASSLALPRGDIQYFGAGTRLSVL.

This clonotype has more than one count but fewer than ten. The chain recombines TRBV5-1 with TRBJ2-2; 9 bases map to TRBD1. CDR3 size: 14 residues. Losses at the gene ends were 6 bases for V and 4 bases for J; bases not matched to a gene: 4. The V gene's germline CDR1 is SGHRS and CDR2 YFSETQ. CDR3 DNA: TGCGCCAGCATGACGACAGGGGGCACCGGGGAGCTGTTTTTT. This codes for CASMTTGGTGELFF.

This clonotype was counted many times. The chain joins TRBV4-3 to TRBJ1-1; the D is unclear. Deletions cut 0 bases from V and 1 base from J, with 6 bases between. This CDR3 region has 14 residues. Germline CDR1 LGHNA, CDR2 YSLEER. CDR3 DNA sequence: TGCGCCAGCAGCCAAGACAGGCCGAACACTGAAGCTTTCTTT. Its translation: CASSQDRPNTEAFF.

This clonotype was found a few times. The rearrangement uses TRBV20-1 and TRBJ1-1; no definite D call. CDR3 length: 15 amino acids. V lost 3 bases and J lost 4, with 18 bases in between. Germline loops: CDR1 DFQATT, CDR2 SNEGSKA (reference sequence). CDR3 bases: TGCAGTGCTAGTGGGCCGGGCAAGAAATTCACTGAAGCTTTCTTT. It encodes CSASGPGKKFTEAFF.

This clonotype was seen many times. This sequence joins TRBV20-1 and TRBJ2-3; 10 nucleotides line up with TRBD2. This CDR3 is built from 15 residues. Germline V lookup: CDR1 DFQATT, CDR2 SNEGSKA (reference sequence). The V and J ends lost 5 bases and 0 bases, in that order; junction bases with no gene match: 5. The CDR3 DNA sequence: TGCAGTGCTCAGACGACTAGCGGGAGCACAGATACGCAGTATTTT. This sequence encodes CSAQTTSGSTDTQYF.

This clonotype was picked up many times. The rearrangement joins TRBV20-1 to TRBJ2-1, with 9 bases that match TRBD2. V lost 2 bases, J lost 10 bases, and 12 bases stayed unmatched. The V gene's germline CDR1 is DFQATT and CDR2 SNEGSKA (reference sequence). The CDR3 has 15 amino acids. The CDR3 sequence: CSARPGLAPSDEQFF. The CDR3 bases are TGCAGTGCTAGACCGGGACTAGCCCCGTCAGACGAGCAGTTCTTC.

The sample holds many counts of this clonotype. V and J are TRBV10-3 and TRBJ2-2, with 16 bases identical to TRBD2. The trim removed 10 bases at V and 1 base at J, leaving 9 bases unmatched. The CDR3 extends over 18 amino acids. The germline CDR1 and CDR2 sequences are ENHRY and SYGVKD. CDR3 nucleotides: TGTGCCACCCACGGGACTAGCGGGAGGGTCCAGAACACCGGGGAGCTGTTTTTT. It encodes CATHGTSGRVQNTGELFF.

The chain recombines TRBV20-1 with TRBJ2-7, with TRBD1 matching 9 bases. The germline gives CDR1 DFQATT, CDR2 SNEGSKA (reference sequence). The length of the CDR3 is 14 residues. Unmatched junction bases numbered 8, after V lost 2 bases and J lost 6 bases. The CDR3 reads CSARWDRVSAEQYF. The DNA of the CDR3 is TGCAGTGCTAGATGGGACAGGGTTTCGGCCGAGCAGTACTTC.

This clonotype showed up many times. This chain joins TRBV9 and TRBJ2-1, with D uncertain. Germline V gene data show CDR1 as SGDLS and CDR2 as YYNGEE. V was trimmed by 4 bases and J by 8 bases, leaving 13 bases between them. The CDR3 is 13 amino acids. The CDR3 reads CASSLGPVHEQFF. The CDR3, as DNA: TGTGCCAGCAGCTTAGGTCCAGTCCATGAGCAGTTCTTC.

The table lists this clonotype with many counts. The rearrangement joins TRBV5-1 to TRBJ2-5, with 11 bases lining up with TRBD2. Germline V gives CDR1 SGHRS, CDR2 YFSETQ. CDR3 length: 15 amino acids. V lost 2 bases and J lost 4; bases outside the gene matches: 4. The DNA for the CDR3 is TGCGCCAGCAGCTTCCAAGGACTAGCGGGAGAGACCCAGTACTTC. Encoded protein: CASSFQGLAGETQYF.

This clonotype has a count of ten or more. The chain couples TRBV3-1 to TRBJ1-5; D may be TRBD1 (5 bases). Trimming took 3 bases from V and 3 from J, leaving 6 bases between them. The CDR3 covers 13 residues. Germline V gives CDR1 LGHDT, CDR2 YNNKEL (reference sequence). This CDR3 reads CASSQGDNQPQHF. In DNA, the CDR3 is TGTGCCAGCAGCCAGGGGGACAATCAGCCCCAGCATTTT.